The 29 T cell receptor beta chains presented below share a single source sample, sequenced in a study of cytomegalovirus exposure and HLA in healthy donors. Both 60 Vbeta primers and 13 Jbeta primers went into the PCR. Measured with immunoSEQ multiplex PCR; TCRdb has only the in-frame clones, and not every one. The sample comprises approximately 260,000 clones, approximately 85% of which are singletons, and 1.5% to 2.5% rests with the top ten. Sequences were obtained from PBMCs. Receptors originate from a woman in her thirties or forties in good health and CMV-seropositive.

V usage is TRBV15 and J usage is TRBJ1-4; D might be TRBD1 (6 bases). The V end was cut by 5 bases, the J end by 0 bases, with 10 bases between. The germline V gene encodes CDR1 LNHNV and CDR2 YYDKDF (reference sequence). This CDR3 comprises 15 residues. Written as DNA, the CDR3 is TGTGCCACCAGCGAAGGGGGTGCAACTAATGAAAAACTGTTTTTT. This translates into CATSEGGATNEKLFF.

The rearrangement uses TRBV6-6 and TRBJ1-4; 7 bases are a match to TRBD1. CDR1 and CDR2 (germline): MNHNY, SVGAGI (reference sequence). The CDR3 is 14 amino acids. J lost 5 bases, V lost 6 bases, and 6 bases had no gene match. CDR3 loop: CASRETGWNEKLFF. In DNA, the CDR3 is TGTGCCAGCAGAGAGACAGGGTGGAATGAAAAACTGTTTTTT.

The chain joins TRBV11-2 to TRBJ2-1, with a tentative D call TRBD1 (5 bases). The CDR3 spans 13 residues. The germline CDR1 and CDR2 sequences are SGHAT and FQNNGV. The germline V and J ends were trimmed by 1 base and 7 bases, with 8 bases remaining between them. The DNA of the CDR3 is TGTGCCAGCAGCTTAGGTCCAGGGAATGAGCAGTTCTTC. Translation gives CASSLGPGNEQFF.

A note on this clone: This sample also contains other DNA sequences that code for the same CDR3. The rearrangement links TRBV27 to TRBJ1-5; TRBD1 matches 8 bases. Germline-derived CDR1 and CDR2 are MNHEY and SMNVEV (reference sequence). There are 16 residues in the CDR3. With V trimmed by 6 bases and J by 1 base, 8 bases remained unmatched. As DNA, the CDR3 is TGTGCCAGCAGAGCTCAGGGGGCTGTAAGCAATCAGCCCCAGCATTTT. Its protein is CASRAQGAVSNQPQHF.

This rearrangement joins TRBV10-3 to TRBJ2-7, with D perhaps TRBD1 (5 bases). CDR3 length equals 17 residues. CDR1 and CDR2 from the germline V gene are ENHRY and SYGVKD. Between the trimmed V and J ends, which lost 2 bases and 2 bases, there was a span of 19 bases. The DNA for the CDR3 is TGTGCCATCAGTGAGATGGTGGCAAGAGGACAACCCTACGAGCAGTACTTC. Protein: CAISEMVARGQPYEQYF.

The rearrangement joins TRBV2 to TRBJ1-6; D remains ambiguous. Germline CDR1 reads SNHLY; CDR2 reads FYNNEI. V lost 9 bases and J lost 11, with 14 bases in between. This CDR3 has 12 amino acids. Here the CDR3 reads CASVMERPPLHF. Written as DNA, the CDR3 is TGTGCCAGTGTAATGGAGCGTCCACCCCTCCACTTT.

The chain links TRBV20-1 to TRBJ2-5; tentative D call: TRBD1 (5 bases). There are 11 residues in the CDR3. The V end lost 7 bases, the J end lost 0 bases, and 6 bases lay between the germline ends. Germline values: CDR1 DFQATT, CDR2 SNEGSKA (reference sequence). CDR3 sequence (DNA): TGCAGTGGCAGGGACCAAGAGACCCAGTACTTC. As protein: CSGRDQETQYF.

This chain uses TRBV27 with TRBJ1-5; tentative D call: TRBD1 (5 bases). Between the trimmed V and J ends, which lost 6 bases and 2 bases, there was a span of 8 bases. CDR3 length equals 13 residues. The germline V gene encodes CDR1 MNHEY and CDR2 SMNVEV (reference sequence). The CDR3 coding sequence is TGTGCCAGCAGCCCGGGGGGCAATCAGCCCCAGCATTTT. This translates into CASSPGGNQPQHF.

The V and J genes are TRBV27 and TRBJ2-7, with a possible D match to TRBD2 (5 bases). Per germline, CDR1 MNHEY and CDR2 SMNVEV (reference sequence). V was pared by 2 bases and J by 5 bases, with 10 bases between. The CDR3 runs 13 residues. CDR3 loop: CASSLRGIDEQYF. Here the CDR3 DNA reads TGTGCCAGCAGTTTACGAGGGATTGACGAGCAGTACTTC.

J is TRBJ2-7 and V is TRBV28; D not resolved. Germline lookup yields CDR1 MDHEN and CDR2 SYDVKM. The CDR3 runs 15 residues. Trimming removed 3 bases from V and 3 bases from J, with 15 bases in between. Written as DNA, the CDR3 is TGTGCCAGCAGTTTCCGTTCTGGGCAGGACTACGAGCAGTACTTC. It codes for CASSFRSGQDYEQYF.

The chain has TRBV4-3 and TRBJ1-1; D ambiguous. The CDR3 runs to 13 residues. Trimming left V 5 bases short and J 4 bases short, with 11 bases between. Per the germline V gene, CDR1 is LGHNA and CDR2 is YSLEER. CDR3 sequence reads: CASSSEPITEAFF. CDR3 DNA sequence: TGCGCCAGCAGCTCTGAGCCTATCACTGAAGCTTTCTTT.

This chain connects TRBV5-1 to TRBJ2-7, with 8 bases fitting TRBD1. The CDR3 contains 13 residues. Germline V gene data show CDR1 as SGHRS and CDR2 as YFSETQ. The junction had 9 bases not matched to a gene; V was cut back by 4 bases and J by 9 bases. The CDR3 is CASSTDRAIRQYF. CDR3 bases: TGCGCCAGCAGCACGGACAGGGCAATACGGCAGTACTTC.

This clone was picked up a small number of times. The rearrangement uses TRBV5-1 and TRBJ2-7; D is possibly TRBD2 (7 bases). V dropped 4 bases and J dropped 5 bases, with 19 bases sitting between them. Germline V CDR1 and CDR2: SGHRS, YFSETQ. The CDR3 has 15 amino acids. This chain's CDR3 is CASSELGGLFDEQYF. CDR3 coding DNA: TGCGCCAGCAGCGAACTAGGGGGACTATTCGACGAGCAGTACTTC. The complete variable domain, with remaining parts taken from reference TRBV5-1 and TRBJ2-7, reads KAGVTQTPRYLIKTRGQQVTLSCSPISGHRSVSWYQQTPGQGLQFLFEYFSETQRNKGNFPGRFSGRQFSNSRSEMNVSTLELGDSALYLCASSELGGLFDEQYFGPGTRLTVT.

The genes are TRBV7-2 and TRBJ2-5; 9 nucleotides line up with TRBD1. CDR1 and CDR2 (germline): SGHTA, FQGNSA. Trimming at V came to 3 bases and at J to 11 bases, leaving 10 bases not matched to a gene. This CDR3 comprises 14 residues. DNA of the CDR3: TGTGCCAGCAGCTTCCAACAGGGGGCCGGTGAGCAGTACTTC. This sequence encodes CASSFQQGAGEQYF. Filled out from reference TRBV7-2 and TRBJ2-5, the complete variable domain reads GAGVSQSPSNKVTEKGKDVELRCDPISGHTALYWYRQSLGQGLEFLIYFQGNSAPDKSGLPSDRFSAERTGGSVSTLTIQRTQQEDSAVYLCASSFQQGAGEQYFGPGTRLLVL.

CDR3 loop: CASSQEGPGDGLNTEAFF. In nucleotides, the CDR3 is TGTGCCAGCAGCCAGGAAGGTCCAGGGGATGGTTTGAACACTGAAGCTTTCTTT. This chain joins TRBV4-2 and TRBJ1-1, with D maybe TRBD1 (6 bases). The V gene lost 3 bases and the J gene lost 0 bases, with 20 bases spanning the gap. Germline-derived CDR1 and CDR2 are LGHNA and YNFKEQ. CDR3 length: 18 amino acids.

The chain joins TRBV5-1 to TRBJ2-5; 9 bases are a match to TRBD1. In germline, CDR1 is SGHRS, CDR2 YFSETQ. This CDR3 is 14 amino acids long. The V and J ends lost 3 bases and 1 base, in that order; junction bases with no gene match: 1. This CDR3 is CASSSTGGQETQYF. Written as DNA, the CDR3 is TGCGCCAGCAGCTCGACAGGGGGCCAAGAGACCCAGTACTTC.

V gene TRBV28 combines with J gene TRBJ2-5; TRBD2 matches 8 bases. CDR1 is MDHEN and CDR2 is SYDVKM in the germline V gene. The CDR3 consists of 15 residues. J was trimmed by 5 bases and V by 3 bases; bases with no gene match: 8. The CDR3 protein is CASSFGRAFGETQYF. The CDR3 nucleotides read TGTGCCAGCAGTTTCGGGAGGGCCTTTGGGGAGACCCAGTACTTC.

In nucleotides, the CDR3 is TGTGCCAGCAGTTTATCGGGAGGGGGGAACATTCAGTACTTC. Translating gives CASSLSGGGNIQYF. The chain has TRBV27 and TRBJ2-4; the D gene is possibly TRBD2 (7 bases). The germline gives CDR1 MNHEY, CDR2 SMNVEV (reference sequence). The germline V and J ends were trimmed by 0 bases and 7 bases, with 10 bases remaining between them. This CDR3 has 14 amino acids.

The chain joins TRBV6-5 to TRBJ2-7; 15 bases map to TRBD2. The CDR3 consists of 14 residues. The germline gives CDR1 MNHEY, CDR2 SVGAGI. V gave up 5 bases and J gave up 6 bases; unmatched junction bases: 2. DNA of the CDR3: TGTGCCAGCAGTCGGACTAGCGGGAGGGTCGAGCAGTACTTC. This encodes CASSRTSGRVEQYF.

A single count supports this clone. The CDR3: CASRTGTYEQYF. CDR3 sequence (DNA): TGTGCCAGCAGGACAGGGACCTACGAGCAGTACTTC. The rearrangement links TRBV25-1 to TRBJ2-7; 7 positions agree with TRBD1. Germline V gene sequence: CDR1 MGHDK, CDR2 SYGVNS. The CDR3 extends over 12 amino acids. The V gene end was trimmed by 6 bases and the J gene end by 2 bases; junction bases not matched to a gene: 1.

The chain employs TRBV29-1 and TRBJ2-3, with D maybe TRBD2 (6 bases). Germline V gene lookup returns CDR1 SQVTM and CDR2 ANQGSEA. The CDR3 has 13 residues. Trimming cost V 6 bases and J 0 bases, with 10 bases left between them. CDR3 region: CSVGDSSTDTQYF. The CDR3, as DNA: TGCAGCGTGGGGGACTCAAGCACAGATACGCAGTATTTT.

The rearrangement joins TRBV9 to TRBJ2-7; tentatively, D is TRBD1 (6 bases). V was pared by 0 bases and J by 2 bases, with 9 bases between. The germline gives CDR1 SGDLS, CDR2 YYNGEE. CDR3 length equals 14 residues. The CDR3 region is CASSVAGHPYEQYF. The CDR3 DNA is TGTGCCAGCAGCGTAGCGGGACACCCCTACGAGCAGTACTTC. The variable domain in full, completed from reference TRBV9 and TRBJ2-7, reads DSGVTQTPKHLITATGQRVTLRCSPRSGDLSVYWYQQSLDQGLQFLIQYYNGEERAKGNILERFSAQQFPDLHSELNLSSLELGDSALYFCASSVAGHPYEQYFGPGTRLTVT.

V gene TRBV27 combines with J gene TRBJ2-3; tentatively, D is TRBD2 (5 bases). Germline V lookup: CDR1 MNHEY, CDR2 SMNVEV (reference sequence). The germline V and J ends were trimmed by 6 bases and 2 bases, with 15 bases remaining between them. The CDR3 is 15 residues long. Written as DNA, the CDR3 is TGTGCCAGCAGCCATACTGGAGGATTCACAGATACGCAGTATTTT. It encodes CASSHTGGFTDTQYF.

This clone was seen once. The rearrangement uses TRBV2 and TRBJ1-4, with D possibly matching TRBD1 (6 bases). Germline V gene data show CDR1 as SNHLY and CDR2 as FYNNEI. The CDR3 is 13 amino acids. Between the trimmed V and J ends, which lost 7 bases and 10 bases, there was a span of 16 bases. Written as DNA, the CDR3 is TGTGCCAGCACCCTAAGACAGGACGTAAAACTGTTTTTT. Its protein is CASTLRQDVKLFF.

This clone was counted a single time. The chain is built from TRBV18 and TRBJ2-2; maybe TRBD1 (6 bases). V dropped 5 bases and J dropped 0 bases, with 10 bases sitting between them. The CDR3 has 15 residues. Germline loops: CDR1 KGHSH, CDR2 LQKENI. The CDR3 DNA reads TGTGCCAGCTCATCCAGGGGTGCGAACACCGGGGAGCTGTTTTTT. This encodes CASSSRGANTGELFF.

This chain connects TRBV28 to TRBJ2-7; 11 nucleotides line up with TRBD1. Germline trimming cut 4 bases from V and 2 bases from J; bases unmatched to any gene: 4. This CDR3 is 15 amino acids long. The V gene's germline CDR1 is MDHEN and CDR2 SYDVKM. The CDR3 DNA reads TGTGCCAGCAGTTCCGCGGGACAGGGGGCCTACGAGCAGTACTTC. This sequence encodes CASSSAGQGAYEQYF.

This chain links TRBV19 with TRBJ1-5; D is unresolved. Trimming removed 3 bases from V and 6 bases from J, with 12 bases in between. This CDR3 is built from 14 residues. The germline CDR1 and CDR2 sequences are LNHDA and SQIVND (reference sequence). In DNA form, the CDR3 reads TGTGCCAGTAGTATCTCCGGGGAAGGTCAGCCCCAGCATTTT. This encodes CASSISGEGQPQHF. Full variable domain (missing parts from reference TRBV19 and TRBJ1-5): DGGITQSPKYLFRKEGQNVTLSCEQNLNHDAMYWYRQDPGQGLRLIYYSQIVNDFQKGDIAEGYSVSREKKESFPLTVTSAQKNPTAFYLCASSISGEGQPQHFGDGTRLSIL.

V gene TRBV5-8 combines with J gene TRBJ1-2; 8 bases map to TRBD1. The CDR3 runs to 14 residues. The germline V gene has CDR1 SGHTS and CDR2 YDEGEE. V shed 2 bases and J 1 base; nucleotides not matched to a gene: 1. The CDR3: CASSFGQGNYGYTF. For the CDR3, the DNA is TGTGCCAGCAGCTTCGGACAGGGTAACTATGGCTACACCTTC. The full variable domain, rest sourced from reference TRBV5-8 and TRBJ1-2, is EAGVTQSPTHLIKTRGQQATLRCSPISGHTSVYWYQQALGLGLQFLLWYDEGEERNRGNFPPRFSGRQFPNYSSELNVNALELEDSALYLCASSFGQGNYGYTFGSGTRLTVV.

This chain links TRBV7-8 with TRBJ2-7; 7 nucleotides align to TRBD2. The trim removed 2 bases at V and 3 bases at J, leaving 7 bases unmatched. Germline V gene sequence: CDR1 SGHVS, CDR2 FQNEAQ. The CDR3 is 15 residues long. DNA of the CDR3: TGTGCCAGCAGCTTATGGGCGGGAGTTAACTACGAGCAGTACTTC. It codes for CASSLWAGVNYEQYF.